These 28 T cell receptor beta chains were all obtained from the same sample, sequenced in a study of blood T cell repertoires in COVID-19 (TCRdb year 2020). Receptor libraries were prepared by the immunoSEQ multiplex PCR assay. TCRdb limited this immuneACCESS table to in-frame rearrangements with V and J called. A share of clones is missing; checked studies link under half to unresolved V genes, and the rest is unexplained. This sample comprises roughly 220,000 clones, 82% of them detected only once. The ten largest clones add up to 7.5% to 9.5% of the sample. The sample comprised peripheral blood. The receptors here all came from an elderly woman with COVID-19, enrolled during active disease.

The rearrangement links TRBV7-9 to TRBJ2-7; 7 bases line up with TRBD1. CDR1 and CDR2 from the germline V gene are SEHNR and FQNEAQ (reference sequence). This CDR3 region has 14 residues. With 1 base clipped from V and 5 bases from J, the junction kept 5 bases outside the gene matches. CDR3 in amino acids: CASSLGVGGNEQYF. CDR3 sequence (DNA): TGTGCCAGCAGCTTAGGTGTAGGGGGCAACGAGCAGTACTTC.

This clone was detected once. J is TRBJ2-5 and V is TRBV5-5, with D unclear. Trimming pared 0 bases from V and 0 bases from J, leaving 15 bases between. Looked up from germline, CDR1 is SGHKS and CDR2 is YYEKEE (reference sequence). The CDR3 spans 17 residues. Here the CDR3 DNA reads TGTGCCAGCAGCTTGGGCTGGGCGCAGAAGTACCAAGAGACCCAGTACTTC. This encodes CASSLGWAQKYQETQYF.

This sequence joins TRBV24-1 and TRBJ2-2, with D possibly TRBD2 on 6 matching bases. V was pared by 0 bases and J by 5 bases, with 12 bases between. This CDR3 is 16 amino acids long. Per the germline V gene, CDR1 is KGHDR and CDR2 is SFDVKD. This chain's CDR3 is CATSDLMPGGTGELFF. DNA for the CDR3: TGTGCCACCAGTGATTTGATGCCTGGGGGGACCGGGGAGCTGTTTTTT.

This clone was counted once. J is TRBJ2-4 and V is TRBV21-1; the table's D call, TRBD2, was not checked against the DNA. TRBV21-1 is designated a pseudogene. The CDR3 has 12 residues. The CDR3 region has the DNA TGTGCCAGCAGCAATGTAAAAAACATTCAGTACTTC. This translates into CASSNVKNIQYF.

The V and J genes are TRBV5-6 and TRBJ1-2; D gene uncertain. This CDR3 contains 15 residues. Trimming shortened V by 2 bases and J by 1 base, and 12 bases separated the two germline ends. Germline CDR1 reads SGHDT; CDR2 reads YYEEEE. The CDR3 DNA is TGTGCCAGCAGCTTTGTGGCGGTGCTTAACTATGGCTACACCTTC. As protein: CASSFVAVLNYGYTF.

The rearrangement uses TRBV19 and TRBJ1-1, with D possibly matching TRBD1 (5 bases). V lost 3 bases to trimming and J lost 0 bases, with 8 bases between them. Germline lookup yields CDR1 LNHDA and CDR2 SQIVND (reference sequence). This CDR3 region has 14 residues. Here the CDR3 reads CASSMTAVNTEAFF. The CDR3 DNA reads TGTGCCAGTAGTATGACAGCTGTGAACACTGAAGCTTTCTTT.

This sequence joins TRBV5-6 and TRBJ1-5, with TRBD1 identical over 10 bases. J gave up 4 bases and V 5 bases, and 6 bases lay outside the gene matches. CDR3 length: 15 residues. Germline V CDR1 and CDR2: SGHDT, YYEEEE. CDR3: CASSPGTGANQPQHF. As DNA, the CDR3 is TGTGCCAGCAGTCCCGGGACAGGGGCTAATCAGCCCCAGCATTTT.

The DNA for the CDR3 is TGTGCCAGTACGAAAGGGACTAGCCAAGAGACCCAGTACTTC. Translation gives CASTKGTSQETQYF. The chain has TRBV19 and TRBJ2-5; 8 nucleotides match TRBD2. CDR1 LNHDA and CDR2 SQIVND come from the germline V gene (reference sequence). Trimming took 7 bases from V and 1 from J; bases not matched to a gene: 5. The CDR3 has 14 amino acids.

The chain's CDR3 is CASSLGGRGSGSPLHF. The CDR3 nucleotides are TGTGCCAGCAGCTTAGGGGGAAGAGGTTCAGGGTCACCCCTCCACTTT. The chain carries TRBV11-2 and TRBJ1-6, with D tentatively TRBD1 (5 bases). The CDR3 spans 16 residues. The ends were cut back, 1 base at V and 10 bases at J, with 17 bases in the middle. CDR1 is SGHAT and CDR2 is FQNNGV in the germline V gene.

With regard to this clone: It is unclear where the CDR3 begins or ends on the DNA, so no DNA is shown, and the CDR3 is as TCRdb lists it. The V call is TRBV19, the J call TRBJ2-4; the table calls TRBD2, which could not be checked here. Germline V gene sequence: CDR1 LNHDA, CDR2 SQIVND (reference sequence). A total of 13 residues make up the CDR3, ends included. CDR3 residues: CASTSEGRNIQYF.

The rearrangement joins TRBV3-1 (or the pseudogene TRBV3-2) to TRBJ1-3, with 7 bases identical to TRBD1. The germline gives CDR1 LGHDT, CDR2 YNNKEL (reference sequence). After removal of 5 bases from V and 0 bases from J, the junction contained 7 bases not matched to a gene. The CDR3 runs to 16 residues. CDR3 bases: TGTGCCAGCAGCGCCCGACAGGGTTTCTCTGGAAACACCATATATTTT. Residues: CASSARQGFSGNTIYF.

The chain links TRBV18 to TRBJ2-5; maybe TRBD1 (5 bases). V lost 6 bases to trimming and J lost 10 bases, with 18 bases between them. The CDR3 consists of 13 residues. Germline lookup yields CDR1 KGHSH and CDR2 LQKENI. Here the CDR3 reads CASSPGPLGDQYF. In nucleotides, the CDR3 is TGTGCCAGCTCCCCCGGACCTCTAGGGGACCAGTACTTC. Combining the CDR3 with reference TRBV18 and TRBJ2-5 gives the whole variable domain NAGVMQNPRHLVRRRGQEARLRCSPMKGHSHVYWYRQLPEEGLKFMVYLQKENIIDESGMPKERFSAEFPKEGPSILRIQQVVRGDSAAYFCASSPGPLGDQYFGPGTRLLVL.

The chain recombines TRBV5-8 with TRBJ2-2; D remains unclear. Looked up from germline, CDR1 is SGHTS and CDR2 is YDEGEE. The CDR3 runs to 14 residues. Trimming stripped 2 bases from V and 1 base from J, with 6 bases between. CDR3 bases: TGTGCCAGCAGCTTTCGCGGGAACACCGGGGAGCTGTTTTTT. It codes for CASSFRGNTGELFF.

This clone was seen at least ten times. The chain uses TRBV30 and TRBJ1-6; D is perhaps TRBD1 (6 bases). The CDR3 is made up of 18 amino acids. V lost 1 base and J lost 5, with 21 bases in between. The germline V gene has CDR1 GTSNPN and CDR2 SVGIG (reference sequence). In DNA form, the CDR3 reads TGTGCCTGGAGTGACCGGGGACCGGGACATAGAGATAATTCACCCCTCCACTTT. This codes for CAWSDRGPGHRDNSPLHF.

Worth noting for this clone: This specimen includes other DNA sequences encoding the same CDR3. V and J are TRBV11-2 and TRBJ2-7; the match to TRBD1 covers 7 bases. Unmatched junction bases numbered 3, after V lost 3 bases and J lost 4 bases. Germline CDR1 SGHAT, CDR2 FQNNGV. This CDR3 has 13 amino acids. This CDR3 reads CASSFNRGYEQYF. The CDR3 region has the DNA TGTGCCAGCAGCTTTAACAGGGGTTACGAGCAGTACTTC.

The rearrangement joins TRBV6-2 or TRBV6-3 to TRBJ1-6; no definite D call. The CDR3 spans 12 residues. Trimming pared 2 bases from V and 10 bases from J, leaving 6 bases between. Germline lookup yields CDR1 MNHEY and CDR2 SVGEGT. The CDR3 nucleotides are TGTGCCAGCAGTTACCCCGGGTCACCCCTCCACTTT. This translates into CASSYPGSPLHF.

In its sample, this clone was seen a few times. In nucleotides, the CDR3 is TGTGCCAGTAGTATGGACAGGGCGACAGGAAACACCATATATTTT. It specifies CASSMDRATGNTIYF. The chain has TRBV19 and TRBJ1-3, with TRBD1 matching 8 bases. The CDR3 runs 15 residues. The germline V gene has CDR1 LNHDA and CDR2 SQIVND (reference sequence). The V and J ends lost 3 bases and 4 bases, in that order; junction bases with no gene match: 5.

In regard to this clone: This likely comes from a read error, as the CDR3 has no conserved phenylalanine or tryptophan at its end. No DNA is shown, since the ends of the CDR3 on it are uncertain; the CDR3 is the one TCRdb lists. The CDR3 region is CASTREGGVG. The chain is built from TRBV21-1 and TRBJ2-7; the table's D call, TRBD2, was not checked against the DNA. TRBV21-1 is given as a pseudogene. Ends included, the CDR3 has 10 residues.

The CDR3, as DNA: TGTGCCAGCAGCTTAGCTTGGGGACAGGGGCGAGAGACCCAGTACTTC. Its translation: CASSLAWGQGRETQYF. The V gene is TRBV7-9, the J gene TRBJ2-5; 10 nucleotides line up with TRBD1. Germline CDR1 reads SEHNR; CDR2 reads FQNEAQ (reference sequence). The CDR3 consists of 16 residues. Unmatched junction bases numbered 5, after V lost 0 bases and J lost 4 bases.

The chain has TRBV5-4 and TRBJ1-1; D may be TRBD1 (6 bases). The CDR3 extends over 16 amino acids. The germline V gene encodes CDR1 SGHNT and CDR2 YYREEE (reference sequence). Trimming stripped 0 bases from V and 3 bases from J, with 15 bases between. The CDR3 is CASSLGLIQGYTEAFF. The CDR3 region has the DNA TGTGCCAGCAGCTTGGGGCTAATACAGGGTTACACTGAAGCTTTCTTT. The variable domain in full, completed from reference TRBV5-4 and TRBJ1-1, reads ETGVTQSPTHLIKTRGQQVTLRCSSQSGHNTVSWYQQALGQGPQFIFQYYREEENGRGNFPPRFSGLQFPNYSSELNVNALELDDSALYLCASSLGLIQGYTEAFFGQGTRLTVV.

CDR3 protein: CASSQGKRGRVDEQYF. The CDR3 DNA is TGTGCCAGCAGCCAAGGGAAGCGCGGGAGGGTCGACGAGCAGTACTTC. The rearrangement uses TRBV14 and TRBJ2-7, with 9 bases that match TRBD2. Germline V gives CDR1 SGHDN, CDR2 FVKESK. Trimming at V came to 1 base and at J to 5 bases, leaving 9 bases not matched to a gene. The CDR3 totals 16 residues.

The V and J genes are TRBV5-1 and TRBJ2-2; D possibly corresponds to TRBD2 (6 bases). Per germline, CDR1 SGHRS and CDR2 YFSETQ. With 6 bases removed from V and 3 bases from J, the gap between germline ends came to 12 bases. This CDR3 is 14 amino acids long. CDR3 bases: TGCGCCAGCACCTTAGGGGACTACACCGGGGAGCTGTTTTTT. Translating gives CASTLGDYTGELFF.

The chain uses TRBV2 and TRBJ2-3, with D possibly matching TRBD1 (6 bases). The CDR3 totals 16 residues. V shed 4 bases and J shed 6 bases, with 20 bases lying between them. CDR1 is SNHLY and CDR2 is FYNNEI in the germline V gene. The CDR3 nucleotides read TGTGCCAGCAGTGCCCCGGGCTACGGTGGGGGCGATACGCAGTATTTT. Translation: CASSAPGYGGGDTQYF.

The rearrangement links TRBV27 to TRBJ1-2; 8 bases agree with TRBD1. Per germline, CDR1 MNHEY and CDR2 SMNVEV (reference sequence). This CDR3 is 14 amino acids long. V trimming: 4 bases; J trimming: 2 bases; junction bases outside the gene matches: 3. For the CDR3, the DNA is TGTGCCAGCAGTTCGGCAGGGGGCAACTATGGCTACACCTTC. Its protein is CASSSAGGNYGYTF.

The V call is TRBV7-9, the J call TRBJ2-3, with TRBD1 identical over 9 bases. Germline V gives CDR1 SEHNR, CDR2 FQNEAQ (reference sequence). With V trimmed by 5 bases and J by 4 bases, 7 bases remained unmatched. This CDR3 is 15 amino acids long. CDR3 in DNA: TGTGCCAGCAGCAAACCGGGACAGGGTGCAGATACGCAGTATTTT. Translating gives CASSKPGQGADTQYF.

The rearrangement links TRBV5-6 to TRBJ1-3, with D maybe TRBD1 (5 bases). Germline V gene sequence: CDR1 SGHDT, CDR2 YYEEEE. The germline V and J ends were trimmed by 0 bases and 8 bases, with 18 bases remaining between them. There are 16 residues in the CDR3. The CDR3 region is CASSLDLSGARDTIYF. CDR3 in DNA: TGTGCCAGCAGCTTGGATCTGAGCGGGGCGAGGGACACCATATATTTT.

As DNA, the CDR3 is TGTGCCAGCAGCCCCAGACAGGGGCCCTACAATGAGCAGTTCTTC. It yields the protein CASSPRQGPYNEQFF. V gene TRBV7-9 combines with J gene TRBJ2-1, with TRBD1 matching 8 bases. Germline V gene sequence: CDR1 SEHNR, CDR2 FQNEAQ (reference sequence). There are 15 residues in the CDR3. The ends lost 5 bases at V and 2 bases at J; junction bases unmatched: 5.

CDR3 DNA: TGTGCCAGCAGCCATGGGACAGGGGCACCCCAGCATTTT. It encodes CASSHGTGAPQHF. The genes are TRBV7-6 and TRBJ1-5; 10 bases line up with TRBD1. CDR3 size: 13 residues. Trimming removed 5 bases from V and 10 bases from J; junction bases left unmatched: 5. Per germline, CDR1 SGHVS and CDR2 FNYEAQ.